This is a list of T cell receptor beta chains from one sample in a study of T cell responses to AZD1222 COVID-19 vaccine. TCRdb keeps only in-frame clones here, not all; method: immunoSEQ multiplex PCR. The sample records some 100,000 clones, 80% to 90% being singletons. The sample was peripheral blood, taken 28 days after the second AZD1222 dose. All receptors derive from an adult who received the AZD1222 COVID-19 vaccine. The CDR3 runs from the conserved cysteine through the conserved F or W. D genes are given only for firm matches. The size field is filled for only some rows; it gives once, few, many or a size class.

clone size	D gene	CDR3 length	J gene	V gene	CDR3 protein	CDR3 DNA
NA	TRBD2	15	TRBJ2-7	TRBV5-1	CASSLEVAGEYEQYF	TGCGCCAGCAGCTTGGAAGTAGCGGGGGAATACGAGCAGTACTTC
NA	NA	11	TRBJ2-1	TRBV21-1	CAIRQGYEQFF	TGTGCCATTCGGCAGGGGTATGAGCAGTTCTTC
NA	NA	14	TRBJ2-3	TRBV5-1	CASRQGRDTDTQYF	TGCGCCTCCCGACAGGGGAGGGACACAGATACGCAGTATTTT
NA	NA	17	TRBJ1-3	TRBV18	CASSPIISVGAGNTIYF	TGTGCCAGCTCACCAATAATCTCCGTAGGGGCTGGAAACACCATATATTTT
NA	NA	16	TRBJ2-4	TRBV7-9	CASSSLGRTSGDIQYF	TGTGCCAGCAGCTCCCTGGGACGGACCTCGGGAGACATTCAGTACTTC
NA	NA	13	TRBJ2-7	TRBV11-2	CASSLGRESEQYF	TGTGCCAGCAGCTTAGGCAGGGAATCCGAGCAGTACTTC
NA	NA	14	TRBJ1-2	TRBV6-6	CASSYKAGQDGYTF	TGTGCCAGCAGTTACAAGGCAGGTCAAGATGGCTACACCTTC
NA	NA	14	TRBJ2-7	TRBV5-1	CASSYDSSLGEQYF	TGCGCCAGCAGTTACGACTCCTCCTTAGGAGAGCAGTACTTC
once	NA	14	TRBJ1-2	TRBV2	CASSDAGKNYGYTF	TGTGCCAGCAGTGATGCGGGAAAGAACTATGGCTACACCTTC
NA	NA	14	TRBJ2-7	TRBV19	CASSIRDTSLEQYF	TGTGCCAGTAGTATCCGGGACACGTCTCTCGAGCAGTACTTC
once	NA	16	TRBJ1-6	TRBV2	CASSESRGMENSPLHF	TGTGCCAGCAGTGAATCCCGAGGCATGGAAAATTCACCCCTCCACTTT
NA	TRBD2	17	TRBJ2-7	TRBV11-2	CASSTRTSGGASHEQYF	TGTGCCAGCAGCACTAGGACTAGCGGGGGGGCATCCCACGAGCAGTACTTC
NA	TRBD1	13	TRBJ1-2	TRBV2	CASSGDSISGYTF	TGTGCCAGCAGTGGGGACAGCATCAGTGGCTACACCTTC
NA	NA	14	TRBJ1-6	TRBV19	CASSIQTNLSPLHF	TGTGCCAGTAGTATACAAACGAACCTTTCACCCCTCCACTTT
NA	NA	16	TRBJ1-5	TRBV2	CASSEALGGPFRPQHF	TGTGCCAGCAGTGAAGCGCTAGGGGGGCCCTTTCGGCCCCAGCATTTT
NA	TRBD2	17	TRBJ2-3	TRBV15	CATSTGTSGRSTDTQYF	TGTGCCACCAGCACCGGGACTAGCGGGAGAAGCACAGATACGCAGTATTTT
NA	NA	17	TRBJ2-7	TRBV7-9	CASSSPTRTAATYEQYF	TGTGCCAGCAGCTCCCCCACCCGGACAGCGGCAACCTACGAGCAGTACTTC
NA	NA	14	TRBJ2-5	TRBV3-1/TRBV3-2	CASSQDTAGETQYF	TGTGCCAGCAGCCAAGATACGGCCGGCGAGACCCAGTACTTC
NA	NA	14	TRBJ2-2	TRBV11-3	CASSSGPSTGELFF	TGTGCCAGCAGCTCAGGACCGAGCACCGGGGAGCTGTTTTTT
NA	NA	15	TRBJ2-1	TRBV11-2	CASSLEQNLENEQFF	TGTGCCAGCAGCTTAGAACAGAACCTCGAGAATGAGCAGTTCTTC
NA	NA	15	TRBJ1-2	TRBV25-1	CASSDTEGVDYGYTF	TGTGCCAGCAGTGACACAGAAGGGGTAGACTATGGCTACACCTTC
NA	NA	12	TRBJ1-1	TRBV2	CASRWENTEAFF	TGTGCCAGCAGATGGGAGAACACTGAAGCTTTCTTT
NA	NA	12	TRBJ1-4	TRBV30	CAWSQGNEKLFF	TGTGCCTGGTCACAGGGAAATGAAAAACTGTTTTTT
NA	NA	15	TRBJ2-7	TRBV11-2	CASSLPDSGDYEQYF	TGTGCCAGCAGCCTTCCCGACTCGGGAGACTACGAGCAGTACTTC
NA	NA	14	TRBJ1-2	TRBV10-3	CAITPQEGGYGYTF	TGTGCCATTACCCCACAGGAGGGGGGATATGGCTACACCTTC
NA	TRBD1	16	TRBJ2-2	TRBV4-3	CASSLGQGANTGELFF	TGCGCCAGCAGCCTGGGACAGGGGGCGAACACCGGGGAGCTGTTTTTT
NA	TRBD2	16	TRBJ2-7	TRBV19	CASSIVTGGTVREQYF	TGTGCCAGTAGTATAGTCACGGGAGGCACTGTGCGGGAGCAGTACTTC
NA	TRBD2	13	TRBJ2-5	TRBV7-9	CASRKLAGGRAYF	TGTGCCAGCAGAAAACTAGCGGGAGGTCGCGCGTACTTC
NA	TRBD1	15	TRBJ2-1	TRBV7-3	CASSPGTGMSNEQFF	TGTGCCAGCAGCCCCGGGACAGGGATGTCCAATGAGCAGTTCTTC
NA	NA	14	TRBJ2-5	TRBV5-1	CASSLAAREETQYF	TGCGCCAGCAGCTTGGCCGCACGGGAAGAGACCCAGTACTTC
NA	NA	14	TRBJ1-1	TRBV5-1	CASSLAGQNTEAFF	TGCGCCAGCAGCTTGGCGGGACAGAACACTGAAGCTTTCTTT
once	NA	15	TRBJ1-3	TRBV7-6	CASSLGPNSGNTIYF	TGTGCCAGCAGCTTGGGACCGAACTCTGGAAACACCATATATTTT
NA	NA	14	TRBJ1-1	TRBV11-2	CASSLMGPNTEAFF	TGTGCCAGCAGCTTAATGGGCCCAAACACTGAAGCTTTCTTT
NA	NA	13	TRBJ2-3	TRBV9	CASSALLTDTQYF	TGTGCCAGCAGCGCCCTACTCACAGATACGCAGTATTTT
NA	NA	11	TRBJ1-1	TRBV6-5	CASVAGTEAFF	TGTGCCAGCGTTGCAGGGACTGAAGCTTTCTTT
NA	NA	14	TRBJ2-5	TRBV6-6	CASSYVIRGETQYF	TGTGCCAGCAGTTACGTTATCAGGGGCGAGACCCAGTACTTC
NA	TRBD2	16	TRBJ2-1	TRBV27	CASSFKGLAVHNEQFF	TGTGCCAGCAGTTTCAAGGGACTAGCGGTACACAATGAGCAGTTCTTC
NA	NA	12	TRBJ2-7	TRBV7-2	CASSPTTYEQYF	TGTGCCAGCAGCCCCACGACCTACGAGCAGTACTTC
NA	NA	16	TRBJ2-5	TRBV3-1/TRBV3-2	CASSHIHPEWGWTQYF	TGTGCCAGCAGCCACATACACCCCGAATGGGGATGGACCCAGTACTTC
NA	NA	11	TRBJ1-1	TRBV29-1	CSLGQNTEAFF	TGCAGCCTCGGTCAGAACACTGAAGCTTTCTTT
NA	NA	14	TRBJ1-1	TRBV29-1	CSVALGREDTEAFF	TGCAGCGTGGCCCTCGGGCGGGAGGACACTGAAGCTTTCTTT
once	NA	12	TRBJ1-1	TRBV11-2	CASSLVSTEAFF	TGTGCCAGCAGCTTAGTGTCAACTGAAGCTTTCTTT
NA	TRBD1	15	TRBJ1-2	TRBV10-3	CAISESQGQGFGYTF	TGTGCCATCAGTGAGAGTCAGGGACAGGGGTTTGGCTACACCTTC
NA	TRBD1	14	TRBJ1-1	TRBV27	CASSPQGAYTEAFF	TGTGCCAGCAGTCCACAGGGGGCGTACACTGAAGCTTTCTTT
NA	TRBD1	13	TRBJ1-5	TRBV2	CASGEQGGQPQHF	TGTGCCAGCGGAGAGCAGGGGGGTCAGCCCCAGCATTTT
NA	TRBD1	16	TRBJ2-5	TRBV20-1	CSASFTRQGILETQYF	TGCAGTGCTAGTTTTACCAGACAGGGGATTCTAGAGACCCAGTACTTC
NA	NA	14	TRBJ1-2	TRBV5-1	CASSLADGNYGYTF	TGCGCCAGCAGCTTGGCCGACGGAAACTATGGCTACACCTTC
NA	TRBD1	13	TRBJ2-1	TRBV6-6	CASSSGTGDEQFF	TGTGCCAGCAGTTCCGGGACAGGGGATGAGCAGTTCTTC
NA	TRBD1	14	TRBJ1-2	TRBV10-3	CAISGGQGRYGYTF	TGTGCCATCAGTGGCGGACAGGGACGGTATGGCTACACCTTC
NA	NA	14	TRBJ2-2	TRBV6-2/TRBV6-3	CASSWSGNTGELFF	TGTGCCAGCAGTTGGAGCGGGAACACCGGGGAGCTGTTTTTT
once	NA	16	TRBJ1-6	TRBV4-1	CASSQDGDTDNSPLHF	TGCGCCAGCAGCCAAGATGGTGACACGGACAATTCACCCCTCCACTTT
NA	NA	13	TRBJ1-2	TRBV6-5	CASRQYGLYGYTF	TGTGCCAGCCGACAGTACGGGTTATATGGCTACACCTTC
NA	NA	13	TRBJ2-1	TRBV12-3/TRBV12-4	CASSLRSYNEQFF	TGTGCCAGCAGTTTACGGTCCTACAATGAGCAGTTCTTC
NA	TRBD1	15	TRBJ2-7	TRBV28	CASSSTTGQAYEQYF	TGTGCCAGCAGTTCGACAACGGGACAGGCGTACGAGCAGTACTTC